The 3 T cell receptor beta chains below were found in one sample sequenced in a study of cytomegalovirus exposure and HLA in healthy donors. With 60 Vbeta and 13 Jbeta primers, the PCR was carried out. TCRdb keeps only in-frame clones here, not all; method: immunoSEQ multiplex PCR. The table has nearly 110,000 clones, approximately 74% seen once. The source material was PBMCs. All receptors derive from a woman aged 40 to 50 in good health and CMV-seropositive.

This sequence joins TRBV29-1 and TRBJ1-1, with 7 bases fitting TRBD1. Germline trimming cut 1 base from V and 5 bases from J; bases unmatched to any gene: 10. The CDR3 runs 15 residues. Germline CDR1 SQVTM, CDR2 ANQGSEA. DNA for the CDR3: TGCAGCGTTGAAGGACAGGGTGGGGGGCGGACTGAAGCTTTCTTT. This encodes CSVEGQGGGRTEAFF.

CDR3 sequence: CASSPTGGWVGELFF. The CDR3 DNA reads as TGTGCCAGCAGCCCCACAGGGGGCTGGGTCGGGGAGCTGTTTTTT. The chain has TRBV14 and TRBJ2-2; 9 bases match TRBD1. CDR3 length: 15 residues. Germline-derived CDR1 and CDR2 are SGHDN and FVKESK. The trim removed 4 bases at V and 7 bases at J, leaving 7 bases unmatched.

The chain has TRBV13 and TRBJ1-4; D might be TRBD1 (6 bases). V lost 5 bases to trimming and J lost 4 bases, with 11 bases between them. Per the germline V gene, CDR1 is PRHDT and CDR2 is FYEKMQ (reference sequence). The CDR3 has 14 amino acids. The CDR3 coding sequence is TGTGCCAGCAGCCTTCGCAGGGGTAATGAAAAACTGTTTTTT. The encoded protein is CASSLRRGNEKLFF. The full variable domain, rest sourced from reference TRBV13 and TRBJ1-4, is AAGVIQSPRHLIKEKRETATLKCYPIPRHDTVYWYQQGPGQDPQFLISFYEKMQSDKGSIPDRFSAQQFSDYHSELNMSSLELGDSALYFCASSLRRGNEKLFFGSGTQLSVL.